Presented here are 5 T cell receptor beta chains from one specimen sequenced in a study of cytomegalovirus exposure and HLA in healthy donors. The PCR had 60 Vbeta and 13 Jbeta primers. TCRdb keeps only in-frame clones here, not all; method: immunoSEQ multiplex PCR. The sample includes some 110,000 clones, around 77% of them seen just once. Sequenced material: PBMCs. These receptors came from a man between 50 and 59 years old in good health and CMV-seropositive.

The chain employs TRBV6-5 and TRBJ1-1; D gene unclear. Germline lookup yields CDR1 MNHEY and CDR2 SVGAGI. The CDR3 is 15 residues long. The V end was cut by 5 bases, the J end by 0 bases, with 13 bases between. The CDR3 protein is CASSPPGVMNTEAFF. In DNA form, the CDR3 reads TGTGCCAGCAGTCCGCCGGGAGTAATGAACACTGAAGCTTTCTTT.

The J gene is TRBJ1-6, the V gene TRBV5-1; a possible D gene is TRBD1 (6 bases). Trimming stripped 4 bases from V and 4 bases from J, with 12 bases between. This CDR3 comprises 15 residues. The germline gives CDR1 SGHRS, CDR2 YFSETQ. CDR3 coding DNA: TGCGCCAGCAGCCGGACAGCATTATATAATTCACCCCTCCACTTT. Encoded protein: CASSRTALYNSPLHF.

This clone was counted a few times. This chain links TRBV9 with TRBJ1-1; D remains ambiguous. CDR1 and CDR2 from the germline V gene are SGDLS and YYNGEE. There are 13 residues in the CDR3. V was trimmed by 0 bases and J by 6 bases, leaving 9 bases between them. CDR3 protein: CASSVVEESEAFF. Written as DNA, the CDR3 is TGTGCCAGCAGCGTAGTTGAGGAATCTGAAGCTTTCTTT.

The chain uses TRBV19 and TRBJ2-2; 9 bases are shared with TRBD2. The V segment lost 6 bases and the J segment 1 base; nucleotides outside the gene matches: 15. This CDR3 has 19 residues. Germline-derived CDR1 and CDR2 are LNHDA and SQIVND (reference sequence). The CDR3: CASRPSWTSATLNTGELFF. CDR3 bases: TGTGCCAGTAGACCGTCGTGGACTAGCGCCACTTTGAACACCGGGGAGCTGTTTTTT.

The rearrangement uses TRBV2 and TRBJ2-7; 13 bases are shared with TRBD2. V dropped 6 bases and J dropped 3; count of bases not matched to a gene: 2. In germline, CDR1 is SNHLY, CDR2 FYNNEI. The CDR3 length is 14 residues. Here the CDR3 reads CASSRTSGSYEQYF. The CDR3 bases are TGTGCCAGCAGCCGGACTAGCGGGAGCTACGAGCAGTACTTC.